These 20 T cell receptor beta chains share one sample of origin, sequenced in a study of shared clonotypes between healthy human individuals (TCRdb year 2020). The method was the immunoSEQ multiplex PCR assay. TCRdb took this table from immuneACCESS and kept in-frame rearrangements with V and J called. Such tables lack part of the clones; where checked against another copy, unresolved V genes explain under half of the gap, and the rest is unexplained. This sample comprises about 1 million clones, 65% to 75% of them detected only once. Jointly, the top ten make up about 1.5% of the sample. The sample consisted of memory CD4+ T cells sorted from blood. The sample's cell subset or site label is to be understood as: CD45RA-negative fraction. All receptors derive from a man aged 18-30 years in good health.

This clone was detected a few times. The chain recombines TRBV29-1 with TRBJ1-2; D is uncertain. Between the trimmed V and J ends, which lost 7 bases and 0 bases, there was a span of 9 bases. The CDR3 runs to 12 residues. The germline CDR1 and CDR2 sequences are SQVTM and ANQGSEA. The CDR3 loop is CSAVQSNYGYTF. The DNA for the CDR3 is TGCAGCGCGGTACAGTCTAACTATGGCTACACCTTC.

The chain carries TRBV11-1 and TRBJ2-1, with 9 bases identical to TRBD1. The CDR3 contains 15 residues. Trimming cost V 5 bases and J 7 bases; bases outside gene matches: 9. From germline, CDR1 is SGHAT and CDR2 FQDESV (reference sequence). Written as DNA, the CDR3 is TGTGCCAGCAGCCAAGGGACAGGGAAGCGGAATGAGCAGTTCTTC. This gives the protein CASSQGTGKRNEQFF. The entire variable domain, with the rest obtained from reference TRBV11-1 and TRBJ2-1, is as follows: EAEVAQSPRYKITEKSQAVAFWCDPISGHATLYWYRQILGQGPELLVQFQDESVVDDSQLPKDRFSAERLKGVDSTLKIQPAELGDSAMYLCASSQGTGKRNEQFFGPGTRLTVL.

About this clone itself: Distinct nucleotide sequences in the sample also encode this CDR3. The CDR3 sequence: CASGLGGNTEAFF. In DNA form, the CDR3 reads TGTGCTAGTGGTTTAGGGGGGAACACTGAAGCTTTCTTT. V is TRBV12-5 and J is TRBJ1-1; tentatively, D is TRBD1 (6 bases). The CDR3 contains 13 residues. V lost 3 bases to trimming and J lost 1 base, with 6 bases between them. In germline, CDR1 is LGHNT, CDR2 FRNRAP.

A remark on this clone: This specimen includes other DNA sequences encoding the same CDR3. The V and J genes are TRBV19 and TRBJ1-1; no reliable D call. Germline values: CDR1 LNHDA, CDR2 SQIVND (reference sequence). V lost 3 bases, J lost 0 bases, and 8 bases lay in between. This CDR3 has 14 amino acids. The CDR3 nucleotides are TGTGCCAGTAGTATCCCAGGTTTGAACACTGAAGCTTTCTTT. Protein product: CASSIPGLNTEAFF.

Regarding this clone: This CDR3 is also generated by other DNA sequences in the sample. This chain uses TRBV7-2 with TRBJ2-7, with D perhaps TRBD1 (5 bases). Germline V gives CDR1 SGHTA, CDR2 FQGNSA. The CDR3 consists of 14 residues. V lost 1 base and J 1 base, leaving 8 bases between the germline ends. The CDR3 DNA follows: TGTGCCAGCAGCTTAGGTGGGGCATCCTACGAGCAGTACTTC. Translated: CASSLGGASYEQYF.

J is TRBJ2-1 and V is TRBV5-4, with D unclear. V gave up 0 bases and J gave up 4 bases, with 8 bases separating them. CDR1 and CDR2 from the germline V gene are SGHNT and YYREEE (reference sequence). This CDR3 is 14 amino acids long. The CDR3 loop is CASSLAVGYNEQFF. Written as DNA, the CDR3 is TGTGCCAGCAGCTTGGCCGTGGGTTACAATGAGCAGTTCTTC.

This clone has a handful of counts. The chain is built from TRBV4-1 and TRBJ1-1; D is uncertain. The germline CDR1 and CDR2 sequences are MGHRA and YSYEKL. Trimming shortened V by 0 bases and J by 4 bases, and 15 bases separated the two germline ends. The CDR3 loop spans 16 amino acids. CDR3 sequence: CASSQDLGSRGTEAFF. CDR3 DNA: TGCGCCAGCAGCCAAGATTTAGGGAGTCGTGGCACTGAAGCTTTCTTT.

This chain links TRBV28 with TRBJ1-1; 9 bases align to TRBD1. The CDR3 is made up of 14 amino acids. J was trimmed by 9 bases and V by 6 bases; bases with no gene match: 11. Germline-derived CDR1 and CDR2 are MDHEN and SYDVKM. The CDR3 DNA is TGTGCCAGCAGCCCACCTCAGGGACAGGGAAAAGCTTTCTTT. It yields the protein CASSPPQGQGKAFF.

Written as DNA, the CDR3 is TGTGCCAGCAGCCCGTACGGGAGTGAGCAGTTCTTC. Amino acids: CASSPYGSEQFF. The chain couples TRBV11-3 to TRBJ2-1, with a possible D match to TRBD2 (6 bases). Trimming cost V 5 bases and J 9 bases, with 11 bases left between them. The CDR3 has 12 residues. Germline loops: CDR1 SGHNT, CDR2 YENEEA.

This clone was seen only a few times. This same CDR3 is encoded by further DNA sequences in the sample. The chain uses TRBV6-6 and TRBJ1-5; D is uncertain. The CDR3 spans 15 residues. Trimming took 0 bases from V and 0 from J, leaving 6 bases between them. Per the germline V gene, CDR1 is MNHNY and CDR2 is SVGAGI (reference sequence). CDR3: CASSYSRDSNQPQHF. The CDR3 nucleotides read TGTGCCAGCAGTTACTCGCGGGATAGCAATCAGCCCCAGCATTTT.

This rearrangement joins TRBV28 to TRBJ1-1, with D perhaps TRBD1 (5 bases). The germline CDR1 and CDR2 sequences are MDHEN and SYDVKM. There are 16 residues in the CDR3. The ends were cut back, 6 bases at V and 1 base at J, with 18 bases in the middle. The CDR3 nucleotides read TGTGCCAGCAGCCAATATGCGGGGGTCGGGAACACTGAAGCTTTCTTT. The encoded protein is CASSQYAGVGNTEAFF.

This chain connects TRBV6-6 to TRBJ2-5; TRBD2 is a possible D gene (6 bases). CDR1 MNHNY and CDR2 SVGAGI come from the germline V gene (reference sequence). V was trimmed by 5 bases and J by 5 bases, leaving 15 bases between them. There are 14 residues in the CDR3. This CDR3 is CASSPGTRGETQYF. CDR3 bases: TGTGCCAGCAGTCCCGGGACTCGAGGGGAGACCCAGTACTTC.

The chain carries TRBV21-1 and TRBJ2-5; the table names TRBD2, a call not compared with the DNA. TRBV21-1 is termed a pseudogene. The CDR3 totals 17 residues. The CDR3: CASSTEEGSWCRETQYF. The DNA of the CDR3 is TGTGCCAGCAGTACTGAGGAGGGTAGTTGGTGCCGAGAGACCCAGTACTTC.

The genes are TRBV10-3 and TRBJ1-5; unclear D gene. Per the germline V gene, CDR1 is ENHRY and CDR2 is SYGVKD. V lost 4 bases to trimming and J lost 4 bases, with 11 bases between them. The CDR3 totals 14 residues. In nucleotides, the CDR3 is TGTGCCATCAGTGGACCCGGTCCGAATCAGCCCCAGCATTTT. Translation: CAISGPGPNQPQHF.

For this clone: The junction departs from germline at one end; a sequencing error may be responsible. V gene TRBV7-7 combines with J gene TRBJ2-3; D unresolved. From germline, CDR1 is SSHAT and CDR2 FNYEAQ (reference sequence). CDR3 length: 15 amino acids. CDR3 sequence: CASSLGPTWEDTQYF. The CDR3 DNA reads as TGTGCTAGCAGCTTAGGGCCTACCTGGGAAGATACGCAGTATTTT.

CDR3 nucleotides: TGCGCCAGCAGCAATAATCCCCTCGCCTCTGGAAACACCATATATTTT. Protein: CASSNNPLASGNTIYF. The J gene is TRBJ1-3, the V gene TRBV4-3, with D uncertain. Germline assignment: CDR1 LGHNA and CDR2 YSLEER. The V gene lost 5 bases and the J gene lost 0 bases, with 14 bases spanning the gap. The CDR3 length is 16 residues.

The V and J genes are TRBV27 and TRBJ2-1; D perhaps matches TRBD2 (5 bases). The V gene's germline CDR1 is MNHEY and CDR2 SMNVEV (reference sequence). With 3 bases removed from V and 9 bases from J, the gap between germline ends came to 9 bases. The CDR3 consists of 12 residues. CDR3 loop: CASSFPRGEQFF. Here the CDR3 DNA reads TGTGCCAGCAGTTTCCCCCGGGGTGAGCAGTTCTTC.

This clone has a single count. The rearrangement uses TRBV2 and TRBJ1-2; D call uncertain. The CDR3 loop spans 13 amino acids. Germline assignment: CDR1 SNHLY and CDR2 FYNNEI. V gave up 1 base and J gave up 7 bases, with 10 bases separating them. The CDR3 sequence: CASSEEGKSGYTF. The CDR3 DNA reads TGTGCCAGCAGTGAAGAGGGAAAGAGTGGCTACACCTTC.

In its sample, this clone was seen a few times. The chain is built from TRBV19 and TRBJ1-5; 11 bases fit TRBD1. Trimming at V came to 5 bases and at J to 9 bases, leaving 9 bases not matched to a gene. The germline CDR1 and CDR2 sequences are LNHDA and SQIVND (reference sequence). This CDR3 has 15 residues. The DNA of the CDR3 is TGTGCCAGTAGTCCCGGACAGGGGGCGGGAAGGCCCCAGCATTTT. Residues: CASSPGQGAGRPQHF.

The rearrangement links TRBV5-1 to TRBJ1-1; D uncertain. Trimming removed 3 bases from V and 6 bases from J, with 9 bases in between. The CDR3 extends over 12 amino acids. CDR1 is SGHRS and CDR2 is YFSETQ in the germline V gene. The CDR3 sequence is CASSSNGAEAFF. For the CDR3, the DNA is TGCGCCAGCAGCTCTAATGGGGCTGAAGCTTTCTTT.